Below are 2 T cell receptor beta chains sequenced from a single sample in a study of CD8+ T cells in alopecia areata. RNA, once extracted, was reverse transcribed into cDNA for use as the sequencing template. Produced via immunoSEQ multiplex PCR; TCRdb's table is partial and in-frame only. The sample holds 180,000 or so clones, 63% seen once. Sequencing was performed on CD4+ T cells sorted from blood, taken at week 0. These receptors came from a human donor with alopecia areata.

This clone was seen a single time. The V call is TRBV5-6, the J call TRBJ2-3; 7 bases are shared with TRBD2. The CDR3 is 16 amino acids. The J segment lost 3 bases and the V segment lost 6 bases, leaving 13 bases of the junction unmatched. Germline V CDR1 and CDR2: SGHDT, YYEEEE. CDR3 amino acids: CASTGGRGDRTDTQYF. CDR3 DNA sequence: TGTGCCAGCACCGGAGGTCGGGGGGATCGGACAGATACGCAGTATTTT.

The J gene is TRBJ1-2, the V gene TRBV9; TRBD1 matches at 7 bases. The CDR3 runs to 14 residues. CDR1 and CDR2 from the germline V gene are SGDLS and YYNGEE. The V gene end was trimmed by 4 bases and the J gene end by 11 bases; junction bases not matched to a gene: 14. The CDR3 bases are TGTGCCAGCAGCCCAACCCAGACAGGGAGAATTTACACCTTC. Translation gives CASSPTQTGRIYTF.